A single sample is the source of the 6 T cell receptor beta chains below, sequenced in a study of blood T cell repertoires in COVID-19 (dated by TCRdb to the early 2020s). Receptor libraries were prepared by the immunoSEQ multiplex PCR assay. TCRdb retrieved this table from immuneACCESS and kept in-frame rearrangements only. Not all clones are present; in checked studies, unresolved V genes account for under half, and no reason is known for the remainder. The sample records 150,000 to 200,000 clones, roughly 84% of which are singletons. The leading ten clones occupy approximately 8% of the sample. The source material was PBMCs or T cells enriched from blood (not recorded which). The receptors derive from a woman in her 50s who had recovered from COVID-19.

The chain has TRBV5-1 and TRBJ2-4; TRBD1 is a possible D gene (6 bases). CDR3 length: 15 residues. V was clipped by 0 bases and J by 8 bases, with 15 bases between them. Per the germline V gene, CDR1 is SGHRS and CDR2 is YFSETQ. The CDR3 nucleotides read TGCGCCAGCAGCTTGGGGACAGAGGCTGGTGACATTCAGTACTTC. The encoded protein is CASSLGTEAGDIQYF.

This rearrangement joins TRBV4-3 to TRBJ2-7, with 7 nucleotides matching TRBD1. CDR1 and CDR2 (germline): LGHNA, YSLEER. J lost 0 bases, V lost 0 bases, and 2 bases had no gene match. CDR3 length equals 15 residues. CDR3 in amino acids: CASSQDGDSSYEQYF. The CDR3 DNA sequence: TGCGCCAGCAGCCAAGATGGGGACAGCTCCTACGAGCAGTACTTC.

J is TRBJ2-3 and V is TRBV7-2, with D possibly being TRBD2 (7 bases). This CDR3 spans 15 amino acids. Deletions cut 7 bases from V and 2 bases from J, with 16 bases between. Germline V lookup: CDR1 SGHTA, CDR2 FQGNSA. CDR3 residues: CASTLRGGATDTQYF. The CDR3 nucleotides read TGTGCCAGCACCCTAAGGGGGGGGGCCACAGATACGCAGTATTTT.

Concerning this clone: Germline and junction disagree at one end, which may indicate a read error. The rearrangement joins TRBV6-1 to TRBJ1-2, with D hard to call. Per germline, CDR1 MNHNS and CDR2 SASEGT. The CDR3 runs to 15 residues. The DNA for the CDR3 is TGTGCCAACAGTGAGAAAGACGGACTTCTCTATGGCTACACCTTC. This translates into CANSEKDGLLYGYTF.

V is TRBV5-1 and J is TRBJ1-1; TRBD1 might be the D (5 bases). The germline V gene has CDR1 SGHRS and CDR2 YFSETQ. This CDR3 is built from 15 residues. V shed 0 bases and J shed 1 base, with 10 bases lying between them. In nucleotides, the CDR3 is TGCGCCAGCAGCTTGGCGCCCGGGGGGAACACTGAAGCTTTCTTT. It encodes CASSLAPGGNTEAFF.

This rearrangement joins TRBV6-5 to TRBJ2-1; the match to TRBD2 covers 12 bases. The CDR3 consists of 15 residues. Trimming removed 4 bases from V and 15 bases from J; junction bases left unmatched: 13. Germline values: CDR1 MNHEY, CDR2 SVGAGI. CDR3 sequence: CASSSPLTSGSRRFF. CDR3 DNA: TGTGCCAGCAGTTCCCCTCTGACTAGCGGGAGTCGGCGGTTCTTC.